These 30 T cell receptor beta chains were all obtained from the same sample, sequenced in a study of blood T cell repertoires in COVID-19. TCRdb keeps only in-frame clones here, not all; method: immunoSEQ multiplex PCR. The repertoire has around 130,000 clones, approximately 90% of them found once; the top ten carry 28%. Sequenced input: peripheral blood. Receptors originate from a man between 70 and 80 years old with active or convalescent COVID-19.

The rearrangement links TRBV7-9 to TRBJ2-7; weak D call: TRBD2 (6 bases). Trimming removed 5 bases at V and 5 bases at J, with 16 bases between. The CDR3 totals 14 residues. Germline V lookup: CDR1 SEHNR, CDR2 FQNEAQ (reference sequence). CDR3 amino acids: CASSLLNGEDEQYF. In DNA, the CDR3 is TGTGCCAGCAGCCTATTGAACGGGGAGGACGAGCAGTACTTC.

This clone is a singleton in its sample. The J gene is TRBJ2-1, the V gene TRBV19, with a weak D call TRBD2 (5 bases). Trimming left V 3 bases short and J 7 bases short, with 13 bases between. The germline CDR1 and CDR2 sequences are LNHDA and SQIVND (reference sequence). The CDR3 totals 14 residues. In DNA, the CDR3 is TGTGCCAGTAGTATTTCGAGGGCCTGGAATGAGCAGTTCTTC. Protein: CASSISRAWNEQFF.

The gene calls are TRBV30 and TRBJ1-1; 7 bases are a match to TRBD1. Trimming cost V 1 base and J 11 bases; bases outside gene matches: 10. The CDR3 is 13 amino acids. Germline CDR1 GTSNPN, CDR2 SVGIG (reference sequence). In DNA, the CDR3 is TGTGCCTGGAGTGACTCCGAGGGGGCAGTGGCTTTCTTT. Translation gives CAWSDSEGAVAFF.

This rearrangement joins TRBV24-1 to TRBJ1-1; possibly TRBD1 for D (5 bases). The CDR3 extends over 14 amino acids. V was clipped by 5 bases and J by 1 base, with 10 bases between them. Germline V gene sequence: CDR1 KGHDR, CDR2 SFDVKD. The CDR3 DNA follows: TGTGCCACCAGTGGTGCAGGGCGGAACACTGAAGCTTTCTTT. Residues: CATSGAGRNTEAFF.

J is TRBJ2-7 and V is TRBV2; TRBD2 is a possible D gene (5 bases). Germline V gives CDR1 SNHLY, CDR2 FYNNEI. The CDR3 sequence is 14 residues long. V gave up 1 base and J gave up 4 bases, with 11 bases separating them. In DNA form, the CDR3 reads TGTGCCAGCAGTGAAGGGCTAGCATTTTACGAGCAGTACTTC. It yields the protein CASSEGLAFYEQYF.

The chain recombines TRBV19 with TRBJ2-1; possible D gene TRBD1, 5 bases. Trimming cost V 0 bases and J 7 bases, with 13 bases left between them. There are 15 residues in the CDR3. Germline V lookup: CDR1 LNHDA, CDR2 SQIVND (reference sequence). The CDR3 region has the DNA TGTGCCAGTAGTATAGATCTGACAAGGGGTAATGAGCAGTTCTTC. It translates to CASSIDLTRGNEQFF.

The chain uses TRBV28 and TRBJ2-7, with D perhaps TRBD1 (5 bases). The CDR3 extends over 19 amino acids. CDR1 is MDHEN, CDR2 SYDVKM, per germline. Trimming left V 4 bases short and J 0 bases short, with 25 bases between. The CDR3: CASSSHRFLAWKSSYEQYF. The CDR3 DNA sequence: TGTGCCAGCAGTTCGCACAGGTTCCTTGCCTGGAAGAGCTCCTACGAGCAGTACTTC.

The rearrangement uses TRBV5-1 and TRBJ1-1, with D uncertain. The CDR3 has 13 residues. Germline CDR1 reads SGHRS; CDR2 reads YFSETQ. V gave up 0 bases and J gave up 4 bases, with 7 bases separating them. The CDR3: CASSLGTTTEAFF. The CDR3 DNA reads TGCGCCAGCAGCTTGGGAACAACCACTGAAGCTTTCTTT.

The genes are TRBV27 and TRBJ1-5; D is possibly TRBD1 (5 bases). CDR3 length: 14 residues. Germline V gene sequence: CDR1 MNHEY, CDR2 SMNVEV (reference sequence). V lost 4 bases, J lost 0 bases, and 7 bases lay in between. CDR3 in amino acids: CASSWGLSNQPQHF. CDR3 nucleotide sequence: TGTGCCAGCAGTTGGGGCCTTAGCAATCAGCCCCAGCATTTT.

V gene TRBV2 combines with J gene TRBJ2-6; maybe TRBD2 (6 bases). V was pared by 7 bases and J by 1 base, with 8 bases between. This CDR3 has 14 residues. CDR1 and CDR2 from the germline V gene are SNHLY and FYNNEI. The CDR3 loop is CASKGTSGANVLTF. The CDR3, as DNA: TGTGCCAGCAAGGGGACTTCTGGGGCCAACGTCCTGACTTTC.

The CDR3 region is CSGGGGFEAFF. In DNA, the CDR3 is TGCAGCGGAGGCGGGGGTTTCGAAGCTTTCTTT. The genes are TRBV29-1 and TRBJ1-1; maybe TRBD1 (5 bases). The CDR3 loop spans 11 amino acids. V was clipped by 7 bases and J by 8 bases, with 14 bases between them. Germline lookup yields CDR1 SQVTM and CDR2 ANQGSEA.

This clone was recorded only once. J is TRBJ1-2 and V is TRBV6-6; 7 positions match TRBD1. The germline gives CDR1 MNHNY, CDR2 SVGAGI (reference sequence). V lost 7 bases and J lost 0; bases outside the gene matches: 5. This CDR3 region has 14 residues. The CDR3 loop is CASIRQGSNYGYTF. Here the CDR3 DNA reads TGTGCCAGCATTAGACAGGGCTCTAACTATGGCTACACCTTC.

The chain carries TRBV6-5 and TRBJ1-1, with D possibly matching TRBD1 (6 bases). The CDR3 is 15 amino acids. The germline CDR1 and CDR2 sequences are MNHEY and SVGAGI. Trimming took 6 bases from V and 1 from J, leaving 15 bases between them. CDR3 residues: CASRSLRGGNTEAFF. The DNA of the CDR3 is TGTGCCAGCAGATCCCTCAGGGGTGGGAACACTGAAGCTTTCTTT.

The V and J genes are TRBV28 and TRBJ1-1; TRBD1 is a possible D gene (5 bases). V lost 7 bases and J lost 7, with 13 bases in between. CDR1 and CDR2 from the germline V gene are MDHEN and SYDVKM. The CDR3 totals 12 residues. The CDR3 here is CASTRGGGEAFF. Here the CDR3 DNA reads TGTGCCAGCACCCGGGGGGGAGGTGAAGCTTTCTTT.

The V and J genes are TRBV28 and TRBJ1-3; D ambiguous. V lost 2 bases and J lost 0, with 5 bases in between. CDR1 MDHEN and CDR2 SYDVKM come from the germline V gene. This CDR3 region has 14 residues. The CDR3 sequence: CASSLLSSGNTIYF. The CDR3 nucleotides read TGTGCCAGCAGTTTACTGAGCTCTGGAAACACCATATATTTT.

This chain links TRBV7-9 with TRBJ1-6, with D hard to call. The CDR3 consists of 16 residues. CDR1 SEHNR and CDR2 FQNEAQ come from the germline V gene (reference sequence). Trimming took 1 base from V and 6 from J, leaving 13 bases between them. The CDR3 loop is CASSLGGEKANSPLHF. CDR3 nucleotides: TGTGCCAGCAGCTTAGGTGGGGAGAAGGCTAATTCACCCCTCCACTTT.

The chain couples TRBV9 to TRBJ2-1, with TRBD2 matching 9 bases. The germline V gene encodes CDR1 SGDLS and CDR2 YYNGEE. Trimming removed 2 bases from V and 0 bases from J; junction bases left unmatched: 3. The CDR3 contains 16 residues. The CDR3 protein is CASSVLSGSSYNEQFF. In DNA, the CDR3 is TGTGCCAGCAGCGTCCTTAGCGGGAGCTCCTACAATGAGCAGTTCTTC. Combining the CDR3 with reference TRBV9 and TRBJ2-1 gives the whole variable domain DSGVTQTPKHLITATGQRVTLRCSPRSGDLSVYWYQQSLDQGLQFLIQYYNGEERAKGNILERFSAQQFPDLHSELNLSSLELGDSALYFCASSVLSGSSYNEQFFGPGTRLTVL.

The rearrangement links TRBV3-1 (or the pseudogene TRBV3-2) to TRBJ1-5; D possibly corresponds to TRBD1 (5 bases). Germline loops: CDR1 LGHDT, CDR2 YNNKEL (reference sequence). V was trimmed by 1 base and J by 4 bases, leaving 17 bases between them. This CDR3 has 17 residues. The CDR3 bases are TGTGCCAGCAGCCAAGGTGGGCATTGGGGGGGGAATCAGCCCCAGCATTTT. Its translation is CASSQGGHWGGNQPQHF.

The rearrangement uses TRBV5-5 and TRBJ2-2, with TRBD2 as a possible D gene (7 bases). The CDR3 has 16 residues. Trimming stripped 4 bases from V and 4 bases from J, with 17 bases between. The germline gives CDR1 SGHKS, CDR2 YYEKEE (reference sequence). Here the CDR3 DNA reads TGTGCCAGCAGCCCTGGACGGGGGGCGGGCACCGGGGAGCTGTTTTTT. Translating it yields CASSPGRGAGTGELFF.

J is TRBJ2-1 and V is TRBV5-1; 9 bases line up with TRBD1. The CDR3 runs 14 residues. V shed 2 bases, J shed 8 bases, and the junction held 5 bases outside the gene matches. Germline values: CDR1 SGHRS, CDR2 YFSETQ. CDR3 sequence (DNA): TGCGCCAGCAGCTTCGGACAGGGGTGGGATGAGCAGTTCTTC. Translating gives CASSFGQGWDEQFF.

The gene calls are TRBV9 and TRBJ1-6; 9 nucleotides agree with TRBD1. The CDR3 covers 14 residues. Trimming at V came to 4 bases and at J to 7 bases, leaving 3 bases not matched to a gene. Germline assignment: CDR1 SGDLS and CDR2 YYNGEE. DNA of the CDR3: TGTGCCAGCAGCAGAACAGGGGGCAATTCACCCCTCCACTTT. Its translation is CASSRTGGNSPLHF.

This clone was counted a single time. The CDR3 coding sequence is TGTGCCAGCAGCTTAGGGTCCCTAGCTGGCACCGGGGAGCTGTTTTTT. It codes for CASSLGSLAGTGELFF. The chain joins TRBV11-3 to TRBJ2-2; D might be TRBD2 (5 bases). CDR1 and CDR2 from the germline V gene are SGHNT and YENEEA. With 1 base removed from V and 4 bases from J, the gap between germline ends came to 13 bases. There are 16 residues in the CDR3.

V usage is TRBV28 and J usage is TRBJ1-2; tentatively, D is TRBD1 (6 bases). CDR3 size: 14 residues. Germline CDR1 is MDHEN and CDR2 is SYDVKM. V lost 5 bases and J lost 5, with 15 bases in between. The CDR3 spells CASSVRGFLYGYTF. In DNA form, the CDR3 reads TGTGCCAGCAGTGTCAGGGGATTCCTTTATGGCTACACCTTC.

V is TRBV9 and J is TRBJ2-7; 8 nucleotides match TRBD2. The J segment lost 2 bases and the V segment lost 3 bases, leaving 13 bases of the junction unmatched. This CDR3 has 17 amino acids. Germline values: CDR1 SGDLS, CDR2 YYNGEE. CDR3 residues: CASSAGGLAEAPYEQYF. The CDR3 DNA follows: TGTGCCAGCAGCGCGGGGGGGCTAGCGGAGGCGCCCTACGAGCAGTACTTC.

The chain combines TRBV5-1 with TRBJ1-2; 8 bases line up with TRBD1. The germline V gene has CDR1 SGHRS and CDR2 YFSETQ. V dropped 4 bases and J dropped 3; count of bases not matched to a gene: 2. This CDR3 comprises 13 residues. The CDR3 bases are TGCGCCAGCAGCCCACAGGGGGACTATGGCTACACCTTC. This sequence encodes CASSPQGDYGYTF. Combining the CDR3 with reference TRBV5-1 and TRBJ1-2 gives the whole variable domain KAGVTQTPRYLIKTRGQQVTLSCSPISGHRSVSWYQQTPGQGLQFLFEYFSETQRNKGNFPGRFSGRQFSNSRSEMNVSTLELGDSALYLCASSPQGDYGYTFGSGTRLTVV.

The chain uses TRBV19 and TRBJ2-1, with D possibly matching TRBD2 (6 bases). The CDR3 spans 15 residues. Germline V lookup: CDR1 LNHDA, CDR2 SQIVND (reference sequence). V gave up 8 bases and J gave up 4 bases, with 18 bases separating them. The CDR3 sequence: CASSRRGAAYNEQFF. The CDR3 DNA is TGTGCCAGTTCCCGTCGCGGGGCCGCTTACAATGAGCAGTTCTTC.

The chain links TRBV6-6 to TRBJ2-7, with a tentative D call TRBD1 (6 bases). The length of the CDR3 is 16 residues. V lost 0 bases and J 2 bases, leaving 14 bases between the germline ends. Germline lookup yields CDR1 MNHNY and CDR2 SVGAGI (reference sequence). The CDR3 protein is CASSYSRPRGPYEQYF. Written as DNA, the CDR3 is TGTGCCAGCAGTTACTCGAGGCCCAGGGGCCCCTACGAGCAGTACTTC.

In its sample, this clone was seen once. The rearrangement uses TRBV3-1 (or the pseudogene TRBV3-2) and TRBJ2-7, with TRBD2 identical over 12 bases. The CDR3 length is 14 residues. CDR1 LGHDT and CDR2 YNNKEL come from the germline V gene (reference sequence). Trimming cost V 3 bases and J 5 bases; bases outside gene matches: 2. The CDR3 is CASSHLAGGHEQYF. Here the CDR3 DNA reads TGTGCCAGCAGCCACCTAGCGGGAGGGCACGAGCAGTACTTC.

The table lists this clone with a few counts. The chain has TRBV5-5 and TRBJ1-1, with TRBD1 matching 9 bases. This CDR3 is 15 amino acids long. Germline V gives CDR1 SGHKS, CDR2 YYEKEE (reference sequence). J was trimmed by 0 bases and V by 2 bases; bases with no gene match: 2. CDR3 sequence: CASSFGQGLNTEAFF. The CDR3 coding sequence is TGTGCCAGCAGCTTCGGACAGGGGCTGAACACTGAAGCTTTCTTT. Together with reference TRBV5-5 and TRBJ1-1, the CDR3 gives the full variable domain: DAGVTQSPTHLIKTRGQQVTLRCSPISGHKSVSWYQQVLGQGPQFIFQYYEKEERGRGNFPDRFSARQFPNYSSELNVNALLLGDSALYLCASSFGQGLNTEAFFGQGTRLTVV.

CDR3 residues: CATSSSLAGGPWEQYF. CDR3 nucleotide sequence: TGTGCCACCAGCAGTTCCTTAGCGGGAGGGCCGTGGGAGCAGTACTTC. This chain connects TRBV15 to TRBJ2-7; 11 bases are shared with TRBD2. Germline V gene sequence: CDR1 LNHNV, CDR2 YYDKDF (reference sequence). The V and J ends lost 3 bases and 7 bases, in that order; junction bases with no gene match: 11. The CDR3 totals 16 residues. Drawing the rest from reference TRBV15 and TRBJ2-7, the complete variable domain is DAMVIQNPRYQVTQFGKPVTLSCSQTLNHNVMYWYQQKSSQAPKLLFHYYDKDFNNEADTPDNFQSRRPNTSFCFLDIRSPGLGDTAMYLCATSSSLAGGPWEQYFGPGTRLTVT.